What follows are 24 T cell receptor beta chains derived from one specimen sequenced in a study of post-analysis software for immune sequencing data. The library was made from cDNA and included unique molecular identifiers. TCRdb recomputed calls from the PCR reads with MiXCR, one row per CDR3 protein. The data hold about 770,000 distinct CDR3 sequences, with about half observed a single time. Findings and limits, study-wide: Elevated frequency relative to controls characterized roughly five TRBV segments in patients, TRBV5-6, TRBV5-1 and TRBV20-1 among them.

Antigens of these TCRs are unknown. Sequencing was performed on blood. The receptors come from a girl between 5 and 17 years old with multiple sclerosis.

This clonotype was observed a handful of times. This chain links TRBV7-8 with TRBJ1-2; TRBD1 matches 7 bases. The V and J ends lost 5 bases and 4 bases, in that order; junction bases with no gene match: 10. The CDR3 is made up of 15 amino acids. From germline, CDR1 is SGHVS and CDR2 FQNEAQ. In DNA form, the CDR3 reads TGTGCCAGCAGCCTATCCGCGACAGGGATCTATGGCTACACCTTC. The encoded protein is CASSLSATGIYGYTF.

This clonotype was found a few times. The J gene is TRBJ1-2, the V gene TRBV6-5; 9 nucleotides agree with TRBD1. V was pared by 7 bases and J by 5 bases, with 8 bases of the junction left unmatched. The CDR3 totals 14 residues. The germline V gene encodes CDR1 MNHEY and CDR2 SVGAGI. The CDR3 DNA sequence: TGTGCCAGCAAAACAAGGACAGGGGTTTATGGCTACACCTTC. Its protein product is CASKTRTGVYGYTF.

Concerning this clonotype itself: The junction differs from germline at one of its ends, possibly a read error. The CDR3 spells CAGSLSSGEGANEQFF. CDR3 sequence (DNA): TGTGCCGGCAGCTTAAGTTCGGGGGAGGGCGCGAATGAGCAGTTCTTC. The genes are TRBV7-3 and TRBJ2-1, with 7 bases matching TRBD2. This CDR3 comprises 16 residues. Germline CDR1 SGHTA, CDR2 FQGTGA. Drawing the rest from reference TRBV7-3 and TRBJ2-1, the complete variable domain is GAGVSQTPSNKVTEKGKYVELRCDPISGHTALYWYRQSLGQGPEFLIYFQGTGAADDSGLPNDRFFAVRPEGSVSTLKIQRTERGDSAVYLCAGSLSSGEGANEQFFGPGTRLTVL.

The sample holds a few counts of this clonotype. The V call is TRBV7-9, the J call TRBJ2-3; the match to TRBD2 covers 12 bases. J gave up 2 bases and V 5 bases, and 11 bases lay outside the gene matches. CDR3 length: 18 residues. In germline, CDR1 is SEHNR, CDR2 FQNEAQ (reference sequence). The CDR3 nucleotides are TGTGCCAGCAGCCCCCAACGACTAGCGGGGGCCTCCACAGATACGCAGTATTTT. Translated: CASSPQRLAGASTDTQYF.

CDR3 sequence: CASSVARRDEQFF. CDR3 sequence (DNA): TGTGCCAGCAGCGTTGCTAGGCGGGATGAGCAGTTCTTC. This sequence joins TRBV9 and TRBJ2-1; TRBD2 might be the D (5 bases). V was pared by 2 bases and J by 8 bases, with 11 bases between. Germline CDR1 is SGDLS and CDR2 is YYNGEE. This CDR3 has 13 residues.

This clonotype was found a few times. The chain links TRBV5-1 to TRBJ2-3; a possible D gene is TRBD1 (5 bases). Germline loops: CDR1 SGHRS, CDR2 YFSETQ. The CDR3 sequence is 15 residues long. The germline V and J ends were trimmed by 5 bases and 5 bases, with 18 bases remaining between them. The CDR3 loop reads CASRSRNMQGDTQYF. CDR3 DNA: TGCGCCAGCAGAAGTAGGAATATGCAGGGAGATACGCAGTATTTT.

This clonotype was counted between two and nine times. The chain recombines TRBV5-6 with TRBJ1-2; the D is unclear. Trimming took off 0 bases at V and 2 bases at J, with 11 bases between the two ends. This CDR3 is built from 15 residues. The V gene's germline CDR1 is SGHDT and CDR2 YYEEEE. CDR3 sequence (DNA): TGTGCCAGCAGCTTGGCCAAGGATCCCAACTATGGCTACACCTTC. It codes for CASSLAKDPNYGYTF.

This clonotype has just a few counts. The V gene is TRBV12-3 or TRBV12-4, the J gene TRBJ2-1, with a weak D call TRBD2 (6 bases). This CDR3 is built from 14 residues. Between the trimmed V and J ends, which lost 6 bases and 9 bases, there was a span of 18 bases. The DNA for the CDR3 is TGTGCCAGCAGGCTCAGGCGGGAATACGGTGAGCAGTTCTTC. This translates into CASRLRREYGEQFF.

This clonotype was seen a few times. The chain uses TRBV5-1 and TRBJ1-2; 7 bases map to TRBD1. With 3 bases clipped from V and 8 bases from J, the junction kept 10 bases outside the gene matches. This CDR3 is built from 14 residues. Germline V CDR1 and CDR2: SGHRS, YFSETQ. The CDR3 DNA follows: TGCGCCAGCAGCTCGGGAAAGACAGGGTACGGCTACACCTTC. It yields the protein CASSSGKTGYGYTF.

The chain couples TRBV15 to TRBJ2-3; TRBD1 aligns across 7 bases. This CDR3 is 14 amino acids long. Unmatched junction bases numbered 1, after V lost 0 bases and J lost 4 bases. Germline-derived CDR1 and CDR2 are LNHNV and YYDKDF (reference sequence). CDR3 bases: TGTGCCACCAGCAGAGAGACAGGGCCAGATACGCAGTATTTT. Translation gives CATSRETGPDTQYF.

V gene TRBV29-1 combines with J gene TRBJ2-7; 10 bases line up with TRBD1. Looked up from germline, CDR1 is SQVTM and CDR2 is ANQGSEA. Trimming removed 4 bases from V and 5 bases from J; junction bases left unmatched: 11. The CDR3 has 15 residues. CDR3 sequence: CSVVPSGTGEDEQYF. The CDR3 DNA reads as TGCAGCGTTGTCCCCTCCGGGACAGGGGAGGACGAGCAGTACTTC.

The chain employs TRBV6-1 and TRBJ2-3; D is ambiguous. V shed 0 bases and J shed 0 bases, with 13 bases lying between them. CDR3 length: 17 amino acids. Germline CDR1 MNHNS, CDR2 SASEGT. CDR3 amino acids: CASSEASSSLSTDTQYF. The CDR3 bases are TGTGCCAGCAGTGAAGCGTCTTCTAGTCTTAGCACAGATACGCAGTATTTT.

The chain carries TRBV10-3 and TRBJ2-1; D unresolved. The CDR3 length is 12 residues. The V and J ends lost 2 bases and 8 bases respectively, with 7 bases between them. In germline, CDR1 is ENHRY, CDR2 SYGVKD. In nucleotides, the CDR3 is TGTGCCATCAGTGAGCCTGATGATGAGCAGTTCTTC. This codes for CAISEPDDEQFF.

The chain couples TRBV19 to TRBJ2-1; D unclear. Per germline, CDR1 LNHDA and CDR2 SQIVND (reference sequence). Trimming removed 2 bases at V and 1 base at J, with 6 bases between. This CDR3 region has 14 residues. CDR3 DNA sequence: TGTGCCAGTAGTATAAGAGTTTCCTACAATGAGCAGTTCTTC. The encoded protein is CASSIRVSYNEQFF.

This clonotype was found once. The gene calls are TRBV27 and TRBJ1-1; 7 bases line up with TRBD1. With V trimmed by 3 bases and J by 8 bases, 9 bases remained unmatched. The CDR3 length is 14 residues. Germline CDR1 and CDR2: MNHEY and SMNVEV (reference sequence). The CDR3 nucleotides are TGTGCCAGCAGTTTTTACGACACAGGGGAAGAAGCTTTCTTT. This sequence encodes CASSFYDTGEEAFF.

The V call is TRBV10-3, the J call TRBJ2-7; tentative D call: TRBD1 (5 bases). The CDR3 is 12 residues long. Germline V gene lookup returns CDR1 ENHRY and CDR2 SYGVKD. V gave up 11 bases and J gave up 7 bases, with 18 bases separating them. The chain's CDR3 is CAGRDQGNEQYF. The DNA of the CDR3 is TGTGCCGGCAGGGATCAGGGAAATGAGCAGTACTTC.

This rearrangement joins TRBV5-6 to TRBJ1-1, with D unclear. The V and J ends lost 0 bases and 0 bases respectively, with 9 bases between them. This CDR3 region has 15 residues. The V gene's germline CDR1 is SGHDT and CDR2 YYEEEE. The CDR3 here is CASSLDQSMNTEAFF. In DNA, the CDR3 is TGTGCCAGCAGCTTGGATCAGTCCATGAACACTGAAGCTTTCTTT.

This rearrangement joins TRBV9 to TRBJ1-2; D not certain. CDR1 and CDR2 (germline): SGDLS, YYNGEE. The CDR3 contains 15 residues. V was cut by 1 base and J by 2 bases, with 12 bases left in between. CDR3 in amino acids: CASSVIPLLNYGYTF. CDR3 nucleotides: TGTGCCAGCAGCGTAATCCCCTTGCTGAACTATGGCTACACCTTC. Variable domain in full (rest from reference TRBV9 and TRBJ1-2): DSGVTQTPKHLITATGQRVTLRCSPRSGDLSVYWYQQSLDQGLQFLIQYYNGEERAKGNILERFSAQQFPDLHSELNLSSLELGDSALYFCASSVIPLLNYGYTFGSGTRLTVV.

Comments on this clonotype: At one end the junction does not follow the germline gene, possibly because of a read error. The chain couples TRBV7-9 to TRBJ2-3; 7 bases match TRBD1. The V gene's germline CDR1 is SEHNR and CDR2 FQNEAQ (reference sequence). The CDR3 consists of 15 residues. The CDR3 loop reads CASSPGQGVTDTRYF. In DNA form, the CDR3 reads TGTGCCAGCAGCCCGGGGCAGGGGGTCACAGATACGCGGTATTTT.

This chain connects TRBV4-2 to TRBJ2-1; D call uncertain. CDR3 length: 17 amino acids. Germline-derived CDR1 and CDR2 are LGHNA and YNFKEQ. The ends were cut back, 1 base at V and 0 bases at J, with 13 bases in the middle. The CDR3 here is CASSQGVGWSSYNEQFF. CDR3 DNA sequence: TGTGCCAGCAGCCAAGGCGTCGGCTGGAGCTCCTACAATGAGCAGTTCTTC.

V usage is TRBV5-1 and J usage is TRBJ2-6; 8 bases line up with TRBD1. The CDR3 consists of 18 residues. CDR1 SGHRS and CDR2 YFSETQ come from the germline V gene. The ends lost 3 bases at V and 0 bases at J; junction bases unmatched: 8. The CDR3 here is CASSSWTGLSSGANVLTF. The DNA of the CDR3 is TGCGCCAGCAGCTCGTGGACAGGGTTAAGCTCTGGGGCCAACGTCCTGACTTTC.

The chain carries TRBV20-1 and TRBJ2-5; 11 bases are a match to TRBD2. CDR1 DFQATT and CDR2 SNEGSKA come from the germline V gene (reference sequence). The CDR3 covers 16 residues. The V segment lost 5 bases and the J segment 4 bases; nucleotides outside the gene matches: 12. CDR3 DNA sequence: TGCAGTGCTTCCGGGACTAGCGGTTCCAAGGGAGAGACCCAGTACTTC. It is translated as CSASGTSGSKGETQYF.

This clonotype was counted between two and nine times. The chain links TRBV10-3 to TRBJ2-5; 13 nucleotides line up with TRBD2. The CDR3 length is 14 residues. From germline, CDR1 is ENHRY and CDR2 SYGVKD. V shed 10 bases, J shed 1 base, and the junction held 3 bases outside the gene matches. The CDR3: CATGLAGAQETQYF. For the CDR3, the DNA is TGTGCCACCGGACTAGCGGGAGCCCAAGAGACCCAGTACTTC.

The V call is TRBV5-1, the J call TRBJ2-3; 8 bases match TRBD2. Germline V lookup: CDR1 SGHRS, CDR2 YFSETQ. This CDR3 comprises 17 residues. V dropped 0 bases and J dropped 0; count of bases not matched to a gene: 6. The CDR3 spells CASSLAGASGSTDTQYF. The CDR3 DNA follows: TGCGCCAGCAGCTTGGCAGGGGCTAGCGGGAGCACAGATACGCAGTATTTT.